Below, 15 T cell receptor beta chains from the same sample are listed, as sequenced in a study of blood T cell repertoires in COVID-19. TCRdb's copy holds only in-frame clones and misses some; the assay was immunoSEQ multiplex PCR. This table has under 110,000 clones, approximately 89% appearing once. Input material: peripheral blood. The receptors stem from a woman aged 25 to 39 with acute or convalescent COVID-19.

The chain carries TRBV6-5 and TRBJ1-1; D gene ambiguous. V gave up 7 bases and J gave up 5 bases, with 14 bases separating them. Germline V gene data show CDR1 as MNHEY and CDR2 as SVGAGI. CDR3 length equals 13 residues. The CDR3 region has the DNA TGTGCCAGCACCCCCCCACCGGAGACTGAAGCTTTCTTT. Its translation: CASTPPPETEAFF.

This chain joins TRBV27 and TRBJ2-1; 9 bases align to TRBD2. Germline CDR1 is MNHEY and CDR2 is SMNVEV (reference sequence). Trimming at V came to 8 bases and at J to 8 bases, leaving 13 bases not matched to a gene. This CDR3 spans 15 amino acids. The CDR3 region is CASGPFVAGGDEQFF. The CDR3 DNA sequence: TGTGCCAGCGGGCCCTTTGTCGCGGGGGGGGATGAGCAGTTCTTC.

For the CDR3, the DNA is TGTGCCAGCAGCCAGACAGAATCGAACACTGAAGCTTTCTTT. Translating gives CASSQTESNTEAFF. The chain is built from TRBV3-1 (or the pseudogene TRBV3-2) and TRBJ1-1; a possible D gene is TRBD1 (5 bases). Trimming pared 3 bases from V and 1 base from J, leaving 9 bases between. CDR3 length: 14 residues. Germline CDR1 is LGHDT and CDR2 is YNNKEL (reference sequence).

The chain recombines TRBV13 with TRBJ2-7; TRBD1 aligns across 7 bases. Per the germline V gene, CDR1 is PRHDT and CDR2 is FYEKMQ (reference sequence). This CDR3 comprises 15 residues. V lost 5 bases to trimming and J lost 7 bases; unmatched junction nucleotides: 14. The CDR3 DNA reads as TGTGCCAGCAGCCTCGCCCCCGGGACAGAGAATGAGCAGTACTTC. Translation gives CASSLAPGTENEQYF.

The gene calls are TRBV5-8 and TRBJ1-6; D uncertain. Deletions cut 5 bases from V and 4 bases from J, with 13 bases between. The CDR3 spans 15 residues. The germline gives CDR1 SGHTS, CDR2 YDEGEE. Here the CDR3 DNA reads TGTGCCAGCAGACTATCGAGGGAGTATAATTCACCCCTCCACTTT. Residues: CASRLSREYNSPLHF.

This clone was picked up one time. The rearrangement links TRBV24-1 to TRBJ2-3; a possible D gene is TRBD2 (5 bases). Per the germline V gene, CDR1 is KGHDR and CDR2 is SFDVKD. The CDR3 consists of 15 residues. V lost 1 base and J 2 bases, leaving 9 bases between the germline ends. DNA for the CDR3: TGTGCCACCAGTGATTTCCGGGGTAACACAGATACGCAGTATTTT. Translating it yields CATSDFRGNTDTQYF.

The chain combines TRBV18 with TRBJ1-5; weak D call: TRBD1 (6 bases). Trimming stripped 3 bases from V and 5 bases from J, with 17 bases between. Germline values: CDR1 KGHSH, CDR2 LQKENI. The CDR3 runs to 16 residues. The CDR3 nucleotides read TGTGCCAGCTCACCGTCCCGGGACAAAGGGGATCAGCCCCAGCATTTT. Translated: CASSPSRDKGDQPQHF.

The chain is built from TRBV27 and TRBJ2-1, with TRBD2 identical over 14 bases. CDR1 is MNHEY and CDR2 is SMNVEV in the germline V gene (reference sequence). The CDR3 contains 15 residues. The trim removed 5 bases at V and 8 bases at J, leaving 5 bases unmatched. The CDR3 bases are TGTGCCAGCAGTCCTCCGACTAGCGGGGGGGATGAGCAGTTCTTC. It yields the protein CASSPPTSGGDEQFF.

This chain uses TRBV10-3 with TRBJ1-4; TRBD1 matches at 7 bases. The CDR3 is 12 residues long. With 10 bases clipped from V and 8 bases from J, the junction kept 7 bases outside the gene matches. From germline, CDR1 is ENHRY and CDR2 SYGVKD. The CDR3 coding sequence is TGTGCCACCGGGACAGTAGCCGAAAAACTGTTTTTT. Amino acids: CATGTVAEKLFF.

The chain recombines TRBV10-3 with TRBJ2-1; D may be TRBD2 (6 bases). The germline CDR1 and CDR2 sequences are ENHRY and SYGVKD. The CDR3 sequence is 12 residues long. V lost 7 bases and J 5 bases, leaving 9 bases between the germline ends. CDR3 sequence reads: CAIKGLNNEQFF. CDR3 nucleotide sequence: TGTGCCATCAAGGGACTCAACAATGAGCAGTTCTTC.

The J gene is TRBJ1-2, the V gene TRBV20-1, with D unclear. The V and J ends lost 5 bases and 5 bases respectively, with 6 bases between them. Germline CDR1 is DFQATT and CDR2 is SNEGSKA (reference sequence). The CDR3 consists of 10 residues. CDR3 sequence reads: CSAGSYGYTF. CDR3 nucleotides: TGCAGTGCTGGGAGTTATGGCTACACCTTC.

The chain uses TRBV2 and TRBJ1-6, with D uncertain. V was cut by 5 bases and J by 9 bases, with 14 bases left in between. The V gene's germline CDR1 is SNHLY and CDR2 FYNNEI. This CDR3 has 14 amino acids. The CDR3 reads CASSPGSAGSPLHF. The CDR3 nucleotides are TGTGCCAGCAGTCCCGGGTCCGCGGGTTCACCCCTCCACTTT. The whole variable domain, filled in from reference TRBV2 and TRBJ1-6, reads EPEVTQTPSHQVTQMGQEVILRCVPISNHLYFYWYRQILGQKVEFLVSFYNNEISEKSEIFDDQFSVERPDGSNFTLKIRSTKLEDSAMYFCASSPGSAGSPLHFGNGTRLTVT.

The chain links TRBV6-5 to TRBJ2-7, with D possibly matching TRBD2 (6 bases). Trimming cost V 2 bases and J 1 base, with 12 bases left between them. The V gene's germline CDR1 is MNHEY and CDR2 SVGAGI. The CDR3 extends over 15 amino acids. For the CDR3, the DNA is TGTGCCAGCAGTTACACGGGTGGAGGGTCCTACGAGCAGTACTTC. This gives the protein CASSYTGGGSYEQYF.

Note on this clone: The junction departs from the called germline gene at one end, perhaps through a read error. The rearrangement uses TRBV28 and TRBJ2-7, with no clear D. Germline assignment: CDR1 MDHEN and CDR2 SYDVKM. CDR3 length equals 11 residues. CDR3 protein: CASSSLARHDF. The CDR3, as DNA: TGTGCCAGCAGTTCCCTCGCCCGACACGACTTC.

This chain connects TRBV7-8 to TRBJ2-7; TRBD1 aligns across 7 bases. The length of the CDR3 is 15 residues. Germline V lookup: CDR1 SGHVS, CDR2 FQNEAQ. Trimming removed 5 bases from V and 5 bases from J; junction bases left unmatched: 12. CDR3 sequence (DNA): TGTGCCAGCAGCCCACCGGGACAGTCATTTCACGAGCAGTACTTC. It is translated as CASSPPGQSFHEQYF.